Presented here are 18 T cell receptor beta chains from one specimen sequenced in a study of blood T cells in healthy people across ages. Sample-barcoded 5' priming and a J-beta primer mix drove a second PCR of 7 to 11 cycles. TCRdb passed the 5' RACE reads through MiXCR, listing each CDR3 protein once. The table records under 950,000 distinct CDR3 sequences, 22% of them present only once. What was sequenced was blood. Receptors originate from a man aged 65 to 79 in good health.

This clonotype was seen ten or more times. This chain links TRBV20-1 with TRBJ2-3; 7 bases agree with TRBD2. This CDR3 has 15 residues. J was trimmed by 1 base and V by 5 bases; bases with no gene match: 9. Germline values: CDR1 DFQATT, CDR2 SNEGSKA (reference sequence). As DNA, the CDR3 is TGCAGTGCTCCCAGCCGGGGGGTAGGCACAGATACGCAGTATTTT. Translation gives CSAPSRGVGTDTQYF.

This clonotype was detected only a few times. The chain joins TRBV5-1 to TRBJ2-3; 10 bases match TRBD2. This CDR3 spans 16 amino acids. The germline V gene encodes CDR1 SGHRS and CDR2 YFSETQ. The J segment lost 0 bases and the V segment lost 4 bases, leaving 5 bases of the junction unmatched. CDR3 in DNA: TGCGCCAGCAGCGCCTCGACTAGCGGGAGCACAGATACGCAGTATTTT. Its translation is CASSASTSGSTDTQYF.

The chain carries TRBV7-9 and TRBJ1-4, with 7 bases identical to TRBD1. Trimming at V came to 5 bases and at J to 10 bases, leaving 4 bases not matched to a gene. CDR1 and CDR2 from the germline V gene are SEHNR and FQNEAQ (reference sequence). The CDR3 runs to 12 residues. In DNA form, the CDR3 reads TGTGCCAGCAGCACCCGACAGGGAAAACTGTTTTTT. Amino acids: CASSTRQGKLFF.

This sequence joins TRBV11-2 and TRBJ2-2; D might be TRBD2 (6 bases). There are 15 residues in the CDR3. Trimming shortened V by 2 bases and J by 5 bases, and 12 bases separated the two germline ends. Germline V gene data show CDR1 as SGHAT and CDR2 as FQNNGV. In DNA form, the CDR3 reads TGTGCCAGCAGCTTATTTGTAGCGGCGACCGGGGAGCTGTTTTTT. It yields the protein CASSLFVAATGELFF.

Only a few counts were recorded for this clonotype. The CDR3 region has the DNA TGTGCCAGCAGTACCTTTGGTTACTACGAGCAGTACTTC. As protein: CASSTFGYYEQYF. This chain uses TRBV5-6 with TRBJ2-7, with no clear D. The CDR3 extends over 13 amino acids. V was cut by 5 bases and J by 3 bases, with 12 bases left in between. In germline, CDR1 is SGHDT, CDR2 YYEEEE.

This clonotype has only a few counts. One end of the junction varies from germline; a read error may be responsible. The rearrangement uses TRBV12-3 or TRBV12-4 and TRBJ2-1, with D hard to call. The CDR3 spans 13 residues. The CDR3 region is CASSPAPSYEQCF. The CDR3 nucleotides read TGTGCCAGCAGTCCCGCCCCTTCCTACGAGCAGTGCTTC.

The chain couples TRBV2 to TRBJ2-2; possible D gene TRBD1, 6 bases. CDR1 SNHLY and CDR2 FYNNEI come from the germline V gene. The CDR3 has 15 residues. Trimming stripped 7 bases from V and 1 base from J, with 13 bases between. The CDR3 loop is CASKETGLNTGELFF. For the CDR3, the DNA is TGTGCCAGCAAGGAGACAGGACTGAACACCGGGGAGCTGTTTTTT.

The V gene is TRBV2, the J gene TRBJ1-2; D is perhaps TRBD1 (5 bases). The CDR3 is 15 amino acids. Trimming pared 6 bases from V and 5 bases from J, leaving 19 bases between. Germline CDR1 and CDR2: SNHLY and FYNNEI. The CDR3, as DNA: TGTGCCAGCAGCGAAACCCCGGGACTGAATTATGGCTACACCTTC. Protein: CASSETPGLNYGYTF.

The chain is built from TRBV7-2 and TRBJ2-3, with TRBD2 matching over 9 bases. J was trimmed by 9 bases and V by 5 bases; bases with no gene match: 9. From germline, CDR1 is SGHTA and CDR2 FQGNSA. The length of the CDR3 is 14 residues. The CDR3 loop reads CASSTGAGGRTQYF. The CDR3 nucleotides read TGTGCCAGCAGCACCGGAGCGGGGGGTCGCACGCAGTATTTT.

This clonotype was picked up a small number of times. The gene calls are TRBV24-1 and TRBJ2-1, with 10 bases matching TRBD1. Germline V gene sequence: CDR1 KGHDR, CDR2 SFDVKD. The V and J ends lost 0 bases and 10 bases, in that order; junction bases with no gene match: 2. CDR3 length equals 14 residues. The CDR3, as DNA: TGTGCCACCAGTGATTTGGACAGGGGGCGAGAGCAGTTCTTC. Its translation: CATSDLDRGREQFF.

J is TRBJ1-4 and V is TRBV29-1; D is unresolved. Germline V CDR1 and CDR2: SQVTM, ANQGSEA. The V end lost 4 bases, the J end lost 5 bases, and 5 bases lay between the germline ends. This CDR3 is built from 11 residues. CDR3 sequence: CSVAGNEKLFF. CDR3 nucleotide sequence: TGCAGCGTTGCCGGGAATGAAAAACTGTTTTTT.

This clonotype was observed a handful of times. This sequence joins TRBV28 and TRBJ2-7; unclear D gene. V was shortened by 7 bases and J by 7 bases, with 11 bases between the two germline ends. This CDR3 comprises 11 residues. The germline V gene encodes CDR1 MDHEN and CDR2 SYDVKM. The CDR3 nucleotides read TGTGCCAGCACCGACCTGTGGGAGCAGTACTTC. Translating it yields CASTDLWEQYF.

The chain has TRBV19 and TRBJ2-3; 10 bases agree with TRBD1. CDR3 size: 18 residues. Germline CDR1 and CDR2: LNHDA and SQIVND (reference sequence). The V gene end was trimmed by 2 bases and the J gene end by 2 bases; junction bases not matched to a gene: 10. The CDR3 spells CASSIWTGTGAFTDTQYF. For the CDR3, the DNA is TGTGCCAGTAGTATATGGACCGGGACAGGGGCATTCACAGATACGCAGTATTTT.

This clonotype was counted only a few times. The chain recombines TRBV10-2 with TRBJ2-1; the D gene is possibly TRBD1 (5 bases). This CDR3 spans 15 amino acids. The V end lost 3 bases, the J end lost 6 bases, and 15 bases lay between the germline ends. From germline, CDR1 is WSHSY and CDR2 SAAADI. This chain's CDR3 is CASSDYRGPGNEQFF. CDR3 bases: TGCGCCAGCAGTGACTATAGGGGTCCGGGCAATGAGCAGTTCTTC.

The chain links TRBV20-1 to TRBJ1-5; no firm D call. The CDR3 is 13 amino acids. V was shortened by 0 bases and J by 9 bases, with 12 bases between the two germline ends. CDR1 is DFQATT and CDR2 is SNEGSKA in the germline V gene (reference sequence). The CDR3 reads CSAREAATAPQHF. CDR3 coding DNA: TGCAGTGCTAGAGAGGCTGCCACGGCGCCCCAGCATTTT.

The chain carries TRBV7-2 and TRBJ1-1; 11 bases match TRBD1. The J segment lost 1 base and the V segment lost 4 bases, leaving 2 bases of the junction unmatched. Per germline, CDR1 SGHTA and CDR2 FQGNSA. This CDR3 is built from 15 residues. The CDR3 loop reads CASSWTGGPNTEAFF. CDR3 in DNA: TGTGCCAGCAGCTGGACAGGGGGCCCGAACACTGAAGCTTTCTTT.

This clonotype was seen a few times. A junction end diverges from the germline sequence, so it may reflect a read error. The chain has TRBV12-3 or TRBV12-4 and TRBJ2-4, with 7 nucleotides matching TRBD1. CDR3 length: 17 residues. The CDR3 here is CACSPRQGPLAKNIQYF. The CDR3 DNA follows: TGTGCCTGCAGTCCACGACAGGGCCCCTTAGCCAAAAACATTCAGTACTTC.

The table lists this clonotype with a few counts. CDR3 DNA: TGCAGTGCTAGGTTTGGGGATACGCAGTATTTT. This encodes CSARFGDTQYF. The chain is built from TRBV20-1 and TRBJ2-3; no clear D. The V and J ends lost 3 bases and 6 bases respectively, with 7 bases between them. Looked up from germline, CDR1 is DFQATT and CDR2 is SNEGSKA (reference sequence). The CDR3 loop spans 11 amino acids.